This TCR beta chain was obtained from a study of shared clonotypes between healthy human individuals. General observations from the study: Generally, estimated richness proved larger in naive subsets than it did in memory subsets.

Turning to this clone: Its antigen is unknown.

Recent vaccinations or acute infections were absent in the healthy HIV-negative adult donors. Division of CD4+ cells produced a CD45RA+ naive subset and a CD45RA-negative memory subset. Only in-frame clones appear in the TCRdb table, and some are missing; sequencing was by immunoSEQ multiplex PCR. Found here are about 1 million clones, about 77% of them singletons; the top ten hold roughly 1.5%. The germline CDR1 and CDR2 sequences are SGHRS and YFSETQ. V was pared by 3 bases and J by 0 bases, with 9 bases between. The CDR3 covers 15 residues. The V gene is TRBV5-1, the J gene TRBJ2-2; no firm D call. The sequence derives from a man between 18 and 35 years old in good health. The source material was memory CD4+ T cells sorted from blood. Described subset: CD45RA-negative fraction. The CDR3 DNA reads as TGCGCCAGCAGCTCCCAGGACCCGAACACCGGGGAGCTGTTTTTT. Its protein product is CASSSQDPNTGELFF. Complete variable domain (other parts from reference TRBV5-1 and TRBJ2-2): KAGVTQTPRYLIKTRGQQVTLSCSPISGHRSVSWYQQTPGQGLQFLFEYFSETQRNKGNFPGRFSGRQFSNSRSEMNVSTLELGDSALYLCASSSQDPNTGELFFGEGSRLTVL.